The next 24 T cell receptor beta chains were all read from a single sample in a study of cytomegalovirus exposure and HLA in healthy donors. The primer mix had 60 Vbeta and 13 Jbeta primers. The repertoire was sequenced with immunoSEQ multiplex PCR; TCRdb's copy has only in-frame clones and lacks some. The data hold approximately 130,000 clones, with roughly three quarters observed a single time. Sequenced sample: PBMCs. The receptors originated from a man aged 25 to 40 in good health and CMV-seronegative.

J is TRBJ1-6 and V is TRBV6-1; the D is unclear. The germline CDR1 and CDR2 sequences are MNHNS and SASEGT. V lost 4 bases to trimming and J lost 6 bases, with 19 bases between them. The CDR3 has 17 amino acids. The CDR3 is CASSGSQALRGNSPLHF. The CDR3, as DNA: TGTGCCAGCAGTGGCTCGCAAGCTCTCCGGGGTAATTCACCCCTCCACTTT.

This clone was seen more than once but under ten times. This chain uses TRBV27 with TRBJ2-5; D possibly corresponds to TRBD1 (5 bases). The V end was cut by 0 bases, the J end by 4 bases, with 15 bases between. The CDR3 consists of 16 residues. Germline V gene data show CDR1 as MNHEY and CDR2 as SMNVEV (reference sequence). The CDR3 coding sequence is TGTGCCAGCAGTTTATCGGGGCTAGAAATGGGAGAGACCCAGTACTTC. Translation: CASSLSGLEMGETQYF.

The rearrangement links TRBV5-1 to TRBJ1-2; possibly TRBD1 for D (6 bases). CDR3 length equals 14 residues. Trimming pared 0 bases from V and 4 bases from J, leaving 10 bases between. The germline V gene encodes CDR1 SGHRS and CDR2 YFSETQ. The CDR3 DNA sequence: TGCGCCAGCAGCTTGGAACAGGGTACCTATGGCTACACCTTC. Its translation: CASSLEQGTYGYTF.

The chain couples TRBV10-3 to TRBJ2-7, with 8 nucleotides matching TRBD2. CDR1 and CDR2 from the germline V gene are ENHRY and SYGVKD. V was pared by 10 bases and J by 7 bases, with 15 bases of the junction left unmatched. The CDR3 is made up of 14 amino acids. As DNA, the CDR3 is TGTGCCACCGGGGGGGCCTTATCAAGCCCTGAGCAGTACTTC. Its protein product is CATGGALSSPEQYF.

This chain joins TRBV7-2 and TRBJ2-7; TRBD2 matches at 12 bases. The CDR3 has 16 residues. V was clipped by 8 bases and J by 5 bases; unmatched bases: 13. Germline V gene sequence: CDR1 SGHTA, CDR2 FQGNSA. The CDR3 loop reads CASLPWTSGIFDEQYF. CDR3 in DNA: TGTGCCAGCTTGCCGTGGACTAGCGGGATTTTTGACGAGCAGTACTTC. Full variable domain (outside the CDR3, taken from reference TRBV7-2 and TRBJ2-7): GAGVSQSPSNKVTEKGKDVELRCDPISGHTALYWYRQSLGQGLEFLIYFQGNSAPDKSGLPSDRFSAERTGGSVSTLTIQRTQQEDSAVYLCASLPWTSGIFDEQYFGPGTRLTVT.

The chain employs TRBV7-9 and TRBJ1-4; 7 nucleotides agree with TRBD1. V dropped 5 bases and J dropped 5; count of bases not matched to a gene: 8. The V gene's germline CDR1 is SEHNR and CDR2 FQNEAQ (reference sequence). The CDR3 has 15 amino acids. In nucleotides, the CDR3 is TGTGCCAGCAGCCCCGGGGGACAGCTCAATGAAAAACTGTTTTTT. Its protein is CASSPGGQLNEKLFF. The full variable domain, its missing parts supplied by reference TRBV7-9 and TRBJ1-4, is DTGVSQNPRHKITKRGQNVTFRCDPISEHNRLYWYRQTLGQGPEFLTYFQNEAQLEKSRLLSDRFSAERPKGSFSTLEIQRTEQGDSAMYLCASSPGGQLNEKLFFGSGTQLSVL.

As to this clone: One end of the junction fails to match germline, which may point to a read error. J is TRBJ2-3 and V is TRBV5-4; D may be TRBD2 (5 bases). Germline V CDR1 and CDR2: SGHNT, YYREEE (reference sequence). The length of the CDR3 is 11 residues. The DNA for the CDR3 is TGTGCCAGCAGCTCCACCCAGACTATATTCTTT. Protein: CASSSTQTIFF. Combining the CDR3 with reference TRBV5-4 and TRBJ2-3 gives the whole variable domain ETGVTQSPTHLIKTRGQQVTLRCSSQSGHNTVSWYQQALGQGPQFIFQYYREEENGRGNFPPRFSGLQFPNYSSELNVNALELDDSALYLCASSSTQTIFFGPGTRLTVL.

The chain links TRBV18 to TRBJ2-5; TRBD1 agrees at 10 bases. Germline-derived CDR1 and CDR2 are KGHSH and LQKENI. Trimming took 1 base from V and 1 from J; bases not matched to a gene: 0. This CDR3 is built from 15 residues. The CDR3 region is CASSPRTGGQETQYF. Here the CDR3 DNA reads TGTGCCAGCTCACCACGGACAGGGGGCCAAGAGACCCAGTACTTC.

This sequence joins TRBV6-5 and TRBJ2-7; 7 nucleotides agree with TRBD2. Germline V CDR1 and CDR2: MNHEY, SVGAGI. After removal of 8 bases from V and 1 base from J, the junction contained 8 bases not matched to a gene. This CDR3 has 14 residues. CDR3 region: CASSKVGGSYEQYF. CDR3 sequence (DNA): TGTGCCAGCTCAAAAGTGGGGGGGTCCTACGAGCAGTACTTC.

The chain joins TRBV28 to TRBJ1-1, with no clear D. V was cut by 6 bases and J by 4 bases, with 3 bases left in between. Germline CDR1 is MDHEN and CDR2 is SYDVKM. The CDR3 length is 10 residues. This CDR3 reads CASSSTEAFF. In DNA form, the CDR3 reads TGTGCCAGCAGCTCCACTGAAGCTTTCTTT.

The genes are TRBV5-1 and TRBJ2-2; 15 nucleotides line up with TRBD2. The CDR3 extends over 18 amino acids. Trimming took 4 bases from V and 2 from J; bases not matched to a gene: 6. The germline CDR1 and CDR2 sequences are SGHRS and YFSETQ. CDR3 DNA sequence: TGCGCCAGCAGCACCGGGACTAGCGGGAGGTCAAACACCGGGGAGCTGTTTTTT. It encodes CASSTGTSGRSNTGELFF.

J is TRBJ2-3 and V is TRBV5-1; 7 bases align to TRBD2. J lost 6 bases, V lost 4 bases, and 11 bases had no gene match. Germline-derived CDR1 and CDR2 are SGHRS and YFSETQ. The CDR3 runs 15 residues. DNA of the CDR3: TGCGCCAGCAGCCCGGTACAGCGGGAAGCGGATACGCAGTATTTT. This encodes CASSPVQREADTQYF.

This rearrangement joins TRBV28 to TRBJ1-1; D not resolved. The ends were cut back, 5 bases at V and 7 bases at J, with 14 bases in the middle. The CDR3 is made up of 13 amino acids. Per the germline V gene, CDR1 is MDHEN and CDR2 is SYDVKM. In nucleotides, the CDR3 is TGTGCCAGCAGTATACAGACGGAATTTGAAGCTTTCTTT. Its translation: CASSIQTEFEAFF.

This clone was detected only once. V is TRBV9 and J is TRBJ2-2, with 9 positions matching TRBD2. Trimming removed 2 bases from V and 1 base from J; junction bases left unmatched: 0. Germline V gene data show CDR1 as SGDLS and CDR2 as YYNGEE. This CDR3 region has 15 residues. This CDR3 reads CASSVSGRNTGELFF. The CDR3 nucleotides are TGTGCCAGCAGCGTTAGCGGGAGGAACACCGGGGAGCTGTTTTTT.

The J gene is TRBJ2-1, the V gene TRBV9; TRBD2 matches at 8 bases. Looked up from germline, CDR1 is SGDLS and CDR2 is YYNGEE. This CDR3 comprises 15 residues. Trimming at V came to 7 bases and at J to 4 bases, leaving 10 bases not matched to a gene. CDR3: CASSLRGGNYNEQFF. The CDR3 DNA is TGTGCCAGCTCCCTCCGCGGGGGGAATTACAATGAGCAGTTCTTC.

The rearrangement uses TRBV2 and TRBJ1-5; D is unresolved. With 1 base removed from V and 7 bases from J, the gap between germline ends came to 8 bases. The CDR3 loop spans 13 amino acids. The germline gives CDR1 SNHLY, CDR2 FYNNEI. CDR3 nucleotide sequence: TGTGCCAGCAGTGAAGTTGGAGAACAGCCCCAGCATTTT. Protein: CASSEVGEQPQHF.

A note on this clone: Other DNA sequences in the same sample also yield this CDR3. This chain links TRBV29-1 with TRBJ1-5, with no clear D. Trimming left V 6 bases short and J 0 bases short, with 15 bases between. Germline V gene lookup returns CDR1 SQVTM and CDR2 ANQGSEA. This CDR3 is 15 amino acids long. The chain's CDR3 is CSVVTGGNSNQPQHF. The CDR3 DNA reads TGCAGCGTCGTTACGGGAGGTAATAGCAATCAGCCCCAGCATTTT. The entire variable domain, with the rest obtained from reference TRBV29-1 and TRBJ1-5, is as follows: SAVISQKPSRDICQRGTSLTIQCQVDSQVTMMFWYRQQPGQSLTLIATANQGSEATYESGFVIDKFPISRPNLTFSTLTVSNMSPEDSSIYLCSVVTGGNSNQPQHFGDGTRLSIL.

This chain links TRBV9 with TRBJ2-1, with 7 bases identical to TRBD2. CDR1 SGDLS and CDR2 YYNGEE come from the germline V gene. With V trimmed by 0 bases and J by 2 bases, 11 bases remained unmatched. The CDR3 consists of 18 residues. CDR3 loop: CASSVGNGRSPTYNEQFF. The CDR3 bases are TGTGCCAGCAGCGTAGGAAACGGGAGGTCCCCAACCTACAATGAGCAGTTCTTC.

This rearrangement joins TRBV2 to TRBJ1-1, with 8 bases identical to TRBD1. Germline V gene data show CDR1 as SNHLY and CDR2 as FYNNEI. The CDR3 runs to 14 residues. V dropped 6 bases and J dropped 4; count of bases not matched to a gene: 7. In DNA form, the CDR3 reads TGTGCCAGCAGAAACAGGGGGTTGGTCACTGAAGCTTTCTTT. Encoded protein: CASRNRGLVTEAFF.

The J gene is TRBJ2-7, the V gene TRBV6-5; 11 bases agree with TRBD1. CDR3 length equals 16 residues. The germline V gene encodes CDR1 MNHEY and CDR2 SVGAGI. J lost 7 bases, V lost 3 bases, and 11 bases had no gene match. CDR3: CASSYSSGQGVGEQYF. The CDR3 DNA reads as TGTGCCAGCAGTTATTCGTCGGGACAGGGGGTAGGGGAGCAGTACTTC.

The chain employs TRBV9 and TRBJ1-2; 8 positions agree with TRBD1. The CDR3 is made up of 15 amino acids. Germline CDR1 reads SGDLS; CDR2 reads YYNGEE. Trimming cost V 2 bases and J 3 bases; bases outside gene matches: 6. The DNA for the CDR3 is TGTGCCAGCAGCGTTCAGGGGGCTGTGGACTATGGCTACACCTTC. The encoded protein is CASSVQGAVDYGYTF.

This clone has a handful of counts. This chain uses TRBV6-1 with TRBJ2-1, with 9 bases fitting TRBD2. V lost 10 bases, J lost 5 bases, and 6 bases stayed unmatched. The CDR3 totals 13 residues. Per the germline V gene, CDR1 is MNHNS and CDR2 is SASEGT. As DNA, the CDR3 is TGTGCCACCCGACTAGCGGCTAACAATGAGCAGTTCTTC. It encodes CATRLAANNEQFF.

The rearrangement links TRBV5-1 to TRBJ2-5; maybe TRBD1 (5 bases). The CDR3 spans 17 residues. In germline, CDR1 is SGHRS, CDR2 YFSETQ. The V gene lost 2 bases and the J gene lost 4 bases, with 21 bases spanning the gap. The CDR3 DNA sequence: TGCGCCAGCAGCTTCTTCCGCGGCGTTGGGCAGGGAGAGACCCAGTACTTC. Translation gives CASSFFRGVGQGETQYF.

This rearrangement joins TRBV11-2 to TRBJ2-2, with a possible D match to TRBD2 (5 bases). The germline V and J ends were trimmed by 5 bases and 5 bases, with 12 bases remaining between them. This CDR3 spans 14 amino acids. Germline V CDR1 and CDR2: SGHAT, FQNNGV. The CDR3: CASSIRDGTGELFF. For the CDR3, the DNA is TGTGCCAGCAGCATCCGGGATGGTACCGGGGAGCTGTTTTTT. The whole variable domain, filled in from reference TRBV11-2 and TRBJ2-2, reads EAGVAQSPRYKIIEKRQSVAFWCNPISGHATLYWYQQILGQGPKLLIQFQNNGVVDDSQLPKDRFSAERLKGVDSTLKIQPAKLEDSAVYLCASSIRDGTGELFFGEGSRLTVL.